This is a list of T cell receptor beta chains from one sample in a study of blood T cell repertoires in COVID-19. The protocol was immunoSEQ multiplex PCR, while the TCRdb copy is restricted to in-frame clones and leaves out a portion. The sample records around 190,000 clones, approximately 85% being singletons. The sequenced sample was peripheral blood. All receptors derive from a woman aged 55-69 years with acute or convalescent COVID-19. CDR3s leave out the opening cysteine and the closing phenylalanine or tryptophan.

v_gene,CDR3aa
TRBV28,ASSFLRRGQQPQH
TRBV11-2,ASSSPMAGGSYNEQF
TRBV5-1,ASSRRQIYNEQF
TRBV11-2,ASSLASSGTGNEQF
TRBV9,ASSSGGGTEAF
TRBV18,ASSSGQGALGAGELF
TRBV2,ASSDTGGGNQPQH
TRBV9,ASSALAGLGRELF
TRBV7-3,ASSPSARVDNQPQH
TRBV2,ASTPGQTRANVLT
TRBV7-6,ASSAQTGYGNQPQH
TRBV21-1,ASSYPSGSPPNEQF
TRBV6-5,ASSYFPGQGRTEAF
TRBV12-1,ASSSTRGGQSTEAF
TRBV5-1,ASQQGPNRDGYT
TRBV19,ASSIGQLEAF
TRBV6-1,ASSERGANGYT
TRBV2,ASTTSSYEQY
TRBV19,ASEQGARQPQH
TRBV10-3,AISGEGSAQETQY
TRBV27,ATKRTASSTDTQY
TRBV5-1,ASSLGLESTVF
TRBV5-1,ASRHRDETQY
TRBV7-9,ASSLAPRGAPSHEQF
TRBV5-1,ASSLTGDMRGYT
TRBV28,ASNDRANYGYT
TRBV7-6,ASSFLQGDTEAF
TRBV24-1,ATSAETGAVNQPQH
TRBV19,ASSGTGVGTEAF
TRBV28,ASSWQGLTTYEQY
TRBV2,ASAQFREQY
TRBV19,ASSPGAASVAEKLF
TRBV4-1,ASSQQQRSSSYNEQF
TRBV6-1,ASSDSGGNQPQH
TRBV27,ASSLQGRYGYT
TRBV28,ASSSRTSWNTIY
TRBV9,ASSPGTGPLEVEKLF
TRBV9,ASSGLAGANTGELF
TRBV19,ASNPGVIYNEQF
TRBV9,ASSTGQGVAQPQH
TRBV5-6,ASRPESHVSGLYGYT
TRBV28,ASSLWEAGDGEKLF
TRBV30,AWSVDRTDPNYGYT
TRBV29-1,SVEGAGRPLKLF
TRBV7-9,ASSGGAGPTYNEQF
TRBV5-1,ASSFDDPRGELF
TRBV6-5,AKPGQGVLEQY
TRBV6-6,ASIPWAGSDYGYT
TRBV6-1,ASSESFSGNTIY
TRBV28,ASSFGGPPVAYEQY
TRBV28,ASRRQGAVNSPLH
TRBV3-1/TRBV3-2,ASSQADTLNSPLH
TRBV20-1,SASGLAGRGDTQY
TRBV9,ASSVEAAGEAF
TRBV11-1,ASSPPIGGAAWEQF
TRBV5-1,ASSFVGGDTEAF
TRBV5-4,ASNQGQTNSPLH